The count of the clone carrying this T cell receptor beta chain is one. Here immunoSEQ multiplex PCR was the method, and the copy in TCRdb shows in-frame clones only, minus some. The sample lists 90,000 to 150,000 clones; 80% to 90% were seen once. The record originates from a study of cytomegalovirus exposure and HLA in healthy donors. Germline V gene data show CDR1 as SGHNT and CDR2 as YYREEE (reference sequence). This CDR3 is 15 amino acids long. Trimming cost V 2 bases and J 4 bases; bases outside gene matches: 5. The TCR sequence derives from a man between 18 and 35 years old in good health and CMV-seropositive. Sequencing was done on a sample of PBMCs. The genes are TRBV5-4 and TRBJ2-7, with 11 bases fitting TRBD1. CDR3 amino acids: CASSFGTGGGYEQYF. CDR3 DNA sequence: TGTGCCAGCAGCTTCGGGACAGGGGGGGGATACGAGCAGTACTTC.